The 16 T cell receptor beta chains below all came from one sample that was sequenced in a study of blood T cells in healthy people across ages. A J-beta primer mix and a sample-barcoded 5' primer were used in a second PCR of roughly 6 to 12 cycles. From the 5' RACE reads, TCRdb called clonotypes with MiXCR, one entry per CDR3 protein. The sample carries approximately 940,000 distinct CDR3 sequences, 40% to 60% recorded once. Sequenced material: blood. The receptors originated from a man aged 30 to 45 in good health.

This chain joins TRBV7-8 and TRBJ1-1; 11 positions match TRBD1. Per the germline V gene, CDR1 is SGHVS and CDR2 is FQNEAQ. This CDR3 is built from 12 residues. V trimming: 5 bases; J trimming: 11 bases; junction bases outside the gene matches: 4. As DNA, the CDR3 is TGTGCCAGCAGCCAGGACAGGGGGCTGGCTTTCTTT. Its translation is CASSQDRGLAFF.

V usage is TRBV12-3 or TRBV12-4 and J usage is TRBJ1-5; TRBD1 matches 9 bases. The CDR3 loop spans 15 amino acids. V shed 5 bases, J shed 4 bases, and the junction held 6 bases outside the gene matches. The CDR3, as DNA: TGTGCCAGCAGTCCGGGACAGGGCGAAAATCAGCCCCAGCATTTT. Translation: CASSPGQGENQPQHF.

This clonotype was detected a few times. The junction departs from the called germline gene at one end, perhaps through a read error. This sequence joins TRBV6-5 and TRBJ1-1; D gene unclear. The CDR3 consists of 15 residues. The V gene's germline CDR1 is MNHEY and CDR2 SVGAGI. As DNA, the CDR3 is TGTGCCTGCAGCAGATGGGTCCAGGCTGGGGTTGAAGCTTTCTTT. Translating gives CACSRWVQAGVEAFF.

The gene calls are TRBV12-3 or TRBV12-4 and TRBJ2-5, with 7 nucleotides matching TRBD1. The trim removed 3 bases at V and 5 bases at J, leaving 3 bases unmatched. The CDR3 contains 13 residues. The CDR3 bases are TGTGCCAGCAGTTTTGTGACAGGGGAGACCCAGTACTTC. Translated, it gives CASSFVTGETQYF.

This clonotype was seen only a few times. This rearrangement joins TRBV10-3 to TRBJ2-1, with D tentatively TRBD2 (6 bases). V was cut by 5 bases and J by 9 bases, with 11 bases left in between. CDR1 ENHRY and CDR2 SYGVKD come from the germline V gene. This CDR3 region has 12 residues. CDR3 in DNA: TGTGCCATCAGTTGGGAGGCGGGTGAGCAGTTCTTC. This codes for CAISWEAGEQFF.

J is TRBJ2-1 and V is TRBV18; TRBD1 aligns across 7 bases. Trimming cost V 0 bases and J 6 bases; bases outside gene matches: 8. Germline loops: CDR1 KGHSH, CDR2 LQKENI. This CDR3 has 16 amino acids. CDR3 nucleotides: TGTGCCAGCTCACCACCGTCCAGGAACAGGGGCAATGAGCAGTTCTTC. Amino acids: CASSPPSRNRGNEQFF.

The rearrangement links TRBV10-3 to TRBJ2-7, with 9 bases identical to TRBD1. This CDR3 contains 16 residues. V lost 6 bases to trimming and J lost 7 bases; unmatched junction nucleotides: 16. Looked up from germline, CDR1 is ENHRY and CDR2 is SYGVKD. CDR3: CAISYGGTGRSLEQYF. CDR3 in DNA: TGTGCCATCAGCTACGGAGGGACAGGGAGGTCTTTGGAGCAGTACTTC.

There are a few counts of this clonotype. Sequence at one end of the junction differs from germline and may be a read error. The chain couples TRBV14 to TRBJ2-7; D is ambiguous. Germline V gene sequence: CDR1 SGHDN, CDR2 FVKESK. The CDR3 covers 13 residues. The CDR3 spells CASSQGWGYEQYF. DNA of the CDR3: TGCGCCAGCAGCCAAGGGTGGGGCTACGAGCAGTACTTC.

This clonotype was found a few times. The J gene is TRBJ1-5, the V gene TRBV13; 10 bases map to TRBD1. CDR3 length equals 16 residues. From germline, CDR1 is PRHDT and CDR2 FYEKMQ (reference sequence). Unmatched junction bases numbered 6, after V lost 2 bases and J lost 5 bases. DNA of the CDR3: TGTGCCAGCAGCTTAAGAGTTGGGACAGGGGATCAGCCCCAGCATTTT. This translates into CASSLRVGTGDQPQHF. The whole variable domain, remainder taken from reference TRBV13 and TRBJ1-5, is AAGVIQSPRHLIKEKRETATLKCYPIPRHDTVYWYQQGPGQDPQFLISFYEKMQSDKGSIPDRFSAQQFSDYHSELNMSSLELGDSALYFCASSLRVGTGDQPQHFGDGTRLSIL.

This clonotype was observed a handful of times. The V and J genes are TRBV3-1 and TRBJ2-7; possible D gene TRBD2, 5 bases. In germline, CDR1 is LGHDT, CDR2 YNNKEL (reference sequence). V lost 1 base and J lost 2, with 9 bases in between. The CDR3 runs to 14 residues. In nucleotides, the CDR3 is TGTGCCAGCAGCCAAGGCCTAGCCACCTACGAGCAGTACTTC. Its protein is CASSQGLATYEQYF.

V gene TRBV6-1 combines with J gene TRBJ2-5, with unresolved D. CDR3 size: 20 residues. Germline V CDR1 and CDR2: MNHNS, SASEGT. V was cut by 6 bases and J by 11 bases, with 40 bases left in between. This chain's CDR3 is CASSQQPKSRLGYGRHEQYF. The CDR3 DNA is TGTGCCAGCAGCCAACAGCCAAAAAGCCGACTCGGGTACGGGCGTCATGAGCAGTACTTC.

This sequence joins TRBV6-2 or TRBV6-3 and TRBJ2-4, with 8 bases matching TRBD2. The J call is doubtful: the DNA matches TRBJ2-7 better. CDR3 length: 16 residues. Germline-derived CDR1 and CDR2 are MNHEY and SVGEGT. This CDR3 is CASSYPPQRGPYEQYF. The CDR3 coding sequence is TGTGCCAGCAGTTACCCTCCCCAGCGGGGGCCCTACGAGCAGTACTTC.

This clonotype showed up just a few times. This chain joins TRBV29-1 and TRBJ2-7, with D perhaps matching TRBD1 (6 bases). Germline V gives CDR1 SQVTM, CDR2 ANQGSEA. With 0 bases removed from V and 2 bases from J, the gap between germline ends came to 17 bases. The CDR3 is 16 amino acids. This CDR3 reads CSVEEPYTGTTYEQYF. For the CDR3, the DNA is TGCAGCGTTGAAGAGCCCTATACCGGGACAACCTACGAGCAGTACTTC.

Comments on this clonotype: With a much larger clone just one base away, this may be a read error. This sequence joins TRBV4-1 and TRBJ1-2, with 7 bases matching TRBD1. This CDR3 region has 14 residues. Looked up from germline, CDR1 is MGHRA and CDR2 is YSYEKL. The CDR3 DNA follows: TGCGCCAGCAGCCAAGTAGGACAGGTTCACGGCTGCACCTTC. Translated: CASSQVGQVHGCTF.

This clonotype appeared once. This chain's CDR3 is CAISDNRGDDNEQFF. Here the CDR3 DNA reads TGTGCCATCAGTGATAACAGGGGGGACGACAATGAGCAGTTCTTC. The rearrangement links TRBV10-3 to TRBJ2-1, with TRBD1 identical over 8 bases. CDR3 length: 15 amino acids. The V gene's germline CDR1 is ENHRY and CDR2 SYGVKD. After removal of 3 bases from V and 5 bases from J, the junction contained 6 bases not matched to a gene.

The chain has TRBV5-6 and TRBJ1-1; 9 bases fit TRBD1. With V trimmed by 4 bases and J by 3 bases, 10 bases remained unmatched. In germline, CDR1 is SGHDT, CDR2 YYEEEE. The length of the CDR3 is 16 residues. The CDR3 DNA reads TGTGCCAGCAGCCCCTCGGACAGGGGAGGGGACACTGAAGCTTTCTTT. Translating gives CASSPSDRGGDTEAFF.